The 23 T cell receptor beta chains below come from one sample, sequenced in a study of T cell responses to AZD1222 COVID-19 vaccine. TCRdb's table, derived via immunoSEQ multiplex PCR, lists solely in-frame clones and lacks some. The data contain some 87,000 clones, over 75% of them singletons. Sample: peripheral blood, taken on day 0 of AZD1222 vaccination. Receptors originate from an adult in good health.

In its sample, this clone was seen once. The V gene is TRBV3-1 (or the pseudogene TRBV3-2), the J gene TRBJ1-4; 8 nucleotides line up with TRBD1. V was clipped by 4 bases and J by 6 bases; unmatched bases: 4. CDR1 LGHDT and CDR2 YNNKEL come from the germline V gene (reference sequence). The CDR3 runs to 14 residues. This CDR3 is CASSRTGSDEKLFF. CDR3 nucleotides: TGTGCCAGCAGCCGGACAGGGAGCGATGAAAAACTGTTTTTT.

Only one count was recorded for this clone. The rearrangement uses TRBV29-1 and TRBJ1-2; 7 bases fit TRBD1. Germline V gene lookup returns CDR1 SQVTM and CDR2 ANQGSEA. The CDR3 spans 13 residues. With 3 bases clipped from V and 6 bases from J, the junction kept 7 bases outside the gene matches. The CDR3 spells CSVETGRDHGYTF. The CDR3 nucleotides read TGCAGCGTTGAGACAGGGAGGGATCATGGCTACACCTTC. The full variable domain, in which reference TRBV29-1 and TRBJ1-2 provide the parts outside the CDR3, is SAVISQKPSRDICQRGTSLTIQCQVDSQVTMMFWYRQQPGQSLTLIATANQGSEATYESGFVIDKFPISRPNLTFSTLTVSNMSPEDSSIYLCSVETGRDHGYTFGSGTRLTVV.

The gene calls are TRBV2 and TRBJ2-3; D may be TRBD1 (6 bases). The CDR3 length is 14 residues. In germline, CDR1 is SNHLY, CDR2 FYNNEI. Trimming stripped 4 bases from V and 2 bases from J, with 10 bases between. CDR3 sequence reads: CASSGQGTTDTQYF. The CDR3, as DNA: TGTGCCAGCAGTGGGCAGGGGACCACAGATACGCAGTATTTT.

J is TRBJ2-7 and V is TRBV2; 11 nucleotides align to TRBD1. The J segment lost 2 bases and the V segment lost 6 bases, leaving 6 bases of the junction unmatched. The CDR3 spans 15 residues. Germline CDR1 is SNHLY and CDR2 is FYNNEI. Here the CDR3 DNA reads TGTGCCAGCAGAGGGGGGACAGGGGGGACCTACGAGCAGTACTTC. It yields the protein CASRGGTGGTYEQYF.

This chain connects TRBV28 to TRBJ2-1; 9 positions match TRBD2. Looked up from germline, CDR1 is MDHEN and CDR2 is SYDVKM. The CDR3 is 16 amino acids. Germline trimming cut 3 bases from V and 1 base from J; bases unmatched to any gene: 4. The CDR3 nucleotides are TGTGCCAGCAGTTTGGATAGCGGGAGTTCCTACAATGAGCAGTTCTTC. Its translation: CASSLDSGSSYNEQFF.

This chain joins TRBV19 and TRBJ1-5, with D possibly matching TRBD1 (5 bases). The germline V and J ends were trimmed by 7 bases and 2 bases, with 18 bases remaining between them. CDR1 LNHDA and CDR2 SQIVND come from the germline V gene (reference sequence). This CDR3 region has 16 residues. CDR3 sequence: CASMALPGTGNQPQHF. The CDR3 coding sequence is TGTGCCAGTATGGCGTTGCCGGGGACGGGCAATCAGCCCCAGCATTTT.

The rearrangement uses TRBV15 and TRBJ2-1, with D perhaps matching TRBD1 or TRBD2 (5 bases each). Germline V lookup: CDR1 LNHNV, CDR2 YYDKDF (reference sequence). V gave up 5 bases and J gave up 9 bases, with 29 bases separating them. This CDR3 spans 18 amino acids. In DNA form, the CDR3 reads TGTGCCACCAGCCACCGGCCCGGGACCCCGGGACGGAGAGTTGAGCAGTTCTTC. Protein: CATSHRPGTPGRRVEQFF.

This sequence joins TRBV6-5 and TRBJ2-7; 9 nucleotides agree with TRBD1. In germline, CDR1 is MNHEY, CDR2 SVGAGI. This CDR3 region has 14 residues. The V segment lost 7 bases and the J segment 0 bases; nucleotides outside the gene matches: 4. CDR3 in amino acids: CASKLTGGSYEQYF. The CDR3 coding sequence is TGTGCCAGCAAATTGACAGGGGGCTCCTACGAGCAGTACTTC.

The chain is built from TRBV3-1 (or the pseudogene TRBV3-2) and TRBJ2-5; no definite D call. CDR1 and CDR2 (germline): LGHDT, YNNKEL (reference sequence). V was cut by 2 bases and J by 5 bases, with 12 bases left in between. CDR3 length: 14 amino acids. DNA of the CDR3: TGTGCCAGCAGCCAACAATATCAGTGGGAGACCCAGTACTTC. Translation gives CASSQQYQWETQYF.

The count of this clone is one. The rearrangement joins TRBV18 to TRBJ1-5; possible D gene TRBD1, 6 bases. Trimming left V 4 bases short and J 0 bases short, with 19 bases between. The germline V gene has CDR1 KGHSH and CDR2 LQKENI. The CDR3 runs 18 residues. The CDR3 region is CASSLRYGTTHSNQPQHF. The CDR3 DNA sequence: TGTGCCAGCTCACTCCGCTACGGGACAACCCATAGCAATCAGCCCCAGCATTTT.

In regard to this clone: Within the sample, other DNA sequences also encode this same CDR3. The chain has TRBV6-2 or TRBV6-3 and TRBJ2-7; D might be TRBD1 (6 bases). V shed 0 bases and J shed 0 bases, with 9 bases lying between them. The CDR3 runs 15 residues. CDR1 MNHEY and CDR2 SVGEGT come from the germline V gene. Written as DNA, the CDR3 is TGTGCCAGCAGTTACTCCGGGACAAGCTCCTACGAGCAGTACTTC. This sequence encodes CASSYSGTSSYEQYF.

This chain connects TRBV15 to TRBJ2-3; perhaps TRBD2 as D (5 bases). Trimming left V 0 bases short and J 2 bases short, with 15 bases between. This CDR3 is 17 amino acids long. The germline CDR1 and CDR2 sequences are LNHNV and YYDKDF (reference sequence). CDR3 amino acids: CATSREVASRHTDTQYF. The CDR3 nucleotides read TGTGCCACCAGCAGAGAGGTGGCTAGCAGACACACAGATACGCAGTATTTT.

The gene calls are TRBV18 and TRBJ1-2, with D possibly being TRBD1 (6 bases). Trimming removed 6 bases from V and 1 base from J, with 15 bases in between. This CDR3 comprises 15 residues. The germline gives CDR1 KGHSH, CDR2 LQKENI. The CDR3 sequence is CASSRGQTGNYGYTF. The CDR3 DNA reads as TGTGCCAGCTCCCGGGGGCAGACCGGTAACTATGGCTACACCTTC.

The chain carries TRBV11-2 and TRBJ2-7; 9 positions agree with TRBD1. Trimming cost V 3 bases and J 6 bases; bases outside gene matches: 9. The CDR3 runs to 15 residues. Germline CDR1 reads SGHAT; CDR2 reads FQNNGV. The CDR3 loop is CASSFTRTGVGEQYF. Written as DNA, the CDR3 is TGTGCCAGCAGCTTCACCCGGACAGGGGTAGGCGAGCAGTACTTC.

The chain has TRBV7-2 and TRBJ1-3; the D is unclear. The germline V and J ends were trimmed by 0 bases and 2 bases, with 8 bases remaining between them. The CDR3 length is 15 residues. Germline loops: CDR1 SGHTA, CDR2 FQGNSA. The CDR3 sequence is CASSLAGQAGNTIYF. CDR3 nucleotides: TGTGCCAGCAGCTTAGCCGGGCAGGCTGGAAACACCATATATTTT.

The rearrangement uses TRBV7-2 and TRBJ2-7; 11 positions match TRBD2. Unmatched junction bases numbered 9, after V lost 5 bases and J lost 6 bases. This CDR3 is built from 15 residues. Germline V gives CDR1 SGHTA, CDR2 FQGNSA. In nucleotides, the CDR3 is TGTGCCAGCAGCCCCAGGGGTAGCGGGAGGGCCGAGCAGTACTTC. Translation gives CASSPRGSGRAEQYF.

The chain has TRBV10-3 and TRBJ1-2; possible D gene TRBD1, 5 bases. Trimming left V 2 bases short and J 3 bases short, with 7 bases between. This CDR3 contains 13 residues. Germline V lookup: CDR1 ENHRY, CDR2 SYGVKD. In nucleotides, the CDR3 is TGTGCCATCAGTGAGGGGACGGACTATGGCTACACCTTC. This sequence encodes CAISEGTDYGYTF.

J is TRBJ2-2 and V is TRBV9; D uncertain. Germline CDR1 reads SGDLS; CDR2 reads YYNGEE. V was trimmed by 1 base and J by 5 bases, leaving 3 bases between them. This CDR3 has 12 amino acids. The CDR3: CASSVNTGELFF. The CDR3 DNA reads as TGTGCCAGCAGCGTAAATACCGGGGAGCTGTTTTTT.

This CDR3 is CASSERDEQFF. The CDR3 DNA sequence: TGTGCCAGCAGCGAAAGAGATGAGCAGTTCTTC. The V call is TRBV5-6, the J call TRBJ2-1; D is undetermined. This CDR3 comprises 11 residues. The V end was cut by 4 bases, the J end by 8 bases, with 7 bases between. The germline gives CDR1 SGHDT, CDR2 YYEEEE.

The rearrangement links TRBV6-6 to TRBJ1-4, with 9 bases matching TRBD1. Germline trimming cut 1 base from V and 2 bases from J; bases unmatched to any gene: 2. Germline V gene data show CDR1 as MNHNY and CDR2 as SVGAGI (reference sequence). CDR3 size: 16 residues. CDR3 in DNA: TGTGCCAGCAGTTACTTAGGACAGGGGACTAATGAAAAACTGTTTTTT. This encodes CASSYLGQGTNEKLFF.

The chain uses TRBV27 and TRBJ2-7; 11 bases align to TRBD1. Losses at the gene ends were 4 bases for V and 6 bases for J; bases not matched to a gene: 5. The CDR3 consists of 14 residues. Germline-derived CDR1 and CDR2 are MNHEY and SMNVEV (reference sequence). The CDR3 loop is CASSYSGTGGEQYF. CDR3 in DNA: TGTGCCAGCAGTTACTCCGGGACAGGGGGCGAGCAGTACTTC.

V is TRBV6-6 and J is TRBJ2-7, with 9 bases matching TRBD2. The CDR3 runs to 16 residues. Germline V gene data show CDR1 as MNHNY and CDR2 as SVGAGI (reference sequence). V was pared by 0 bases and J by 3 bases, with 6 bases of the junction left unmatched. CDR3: CASSYSGSGSLYEQYF. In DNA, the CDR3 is TGTGCCAGCAGTTACTCGGGTAGCGGGAGTCTCTACGAGCAGTACTTC.

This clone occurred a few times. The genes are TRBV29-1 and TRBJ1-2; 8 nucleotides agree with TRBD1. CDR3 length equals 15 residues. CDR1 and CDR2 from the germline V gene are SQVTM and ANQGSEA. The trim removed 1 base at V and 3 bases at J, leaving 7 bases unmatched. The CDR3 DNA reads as TGCAGCGTTGAAGCACCCAGGGGGCCCGACTATGGCTACACCTTC. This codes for CSVEAPRGPDYGYTF.